The 32 T cell receptor beta chains below come from one sample, sequenced in a study of identical twins. TCRdb reanalysed the 5' RACE reads using MiXCR and keeps one entry per CDR3 protein. The sample has about 890,000 distinct CDR3 sequences; approximately 13% are singletons. This same sample was also taken into another study, of yellow fever vaccine responses in identical twins.

Sequencing used PBMCs. These TCRs come from a woman between 18 and 29 years old in good health.

This clonotype was counted at least ten times. The chain links TRBV5-1 to TRBJ2-4, with TRBD1 identical over 7 bases. From germline, CDR1 is SGHRS and CDR2 YFSETQ. The CDR3 totals 19 residues. J lost 0 bases, V lost 2 bases, and 14 bases had no gene match. Here the CDR3 reads CASSLMFGTEDIAKNIQYF. The CDR3 nucleotides read TGCGCCAGCAGCTTAATGTTTGGGACAGAAGATATAGCCAAAAACATTCAGTACTTC.

This clonotype was observed at least ten times. This chain joins TRBV3-1 and TRBJ1-1; D not resolved. CDR1 and CDR2 from the germline V gene are LGHDT and YNNKEL (reference sequence). This CDR3 region has 14 residues. V was shortened by 2 bases and J by 1 base, with 8 bases between the two germline ends. DNA of the CDR3: TGTGCCAGCAGCCAAAGACTGGCGAACACTGAAGCTTTCTTT. It codes for CASSQRLANTEAFF.

This chain uses TRBV10-2 with TRBJ2-1; D not resolved. Germline V lookup: CDR1 WSHSY, CDR2 SAAADI. This CDR3 region has 11 residues. V was clipped by 3 bases and J by 9 bases, with 6 bases between them. CDR3 amino acids: CASSELSEQFF. The CDR3 bases are TGCGCCAGCAGTGAATTAAGTGAGCAGTTCTTC.

This chain connects TRBV7-8 to TRBJ2-7, with D perhaps assigned TRBD1 or TRBD2 (5 bases each). The CDR3 loop spans 13 amino acids. V was cut by 8 bases and J by 3 bases, with 14 bases left in between. Looked up from germline, CDR1 is SGHVS and CDR2 is FQNEAQ. CDR3 protein: CASGTDTSYEQYF. For the CDR3, the DNA is TGTGCCAGCGGGACGGATACGAGCTACGAGCAGTACTTC.

The chain combines TRBV3-1 with TRBJ2-3; D not certain. This CDR3 comprises 15 residues. The V end lost 0 bases, the J end lost 4 bases, and 11 bases lay between the germline ends. The germline CDR1 and CDR2 sequences are LGHDT and YNNKEL (reference sequence). CDR3: CASSQDRSRPDTQYF. The CDR3, as DNA: TGTGCCAGCAGCCAAGATCGGAGCAGGCCAGATACGCAGTATTTT.

This clonotype has a count of ten or more. The chain links TRBV27 to TRBJ2-1; 9 bases line up with TRBD2. The length of the CDR3 is 16 residues. Germline V gene lookup returns CDR1 MNHEY and CDR2 SMNVEV (reference sequence). The V and J ends lost 4 bases and 5 bases, in that order; junction bases with no gene match: 9. The CDR3 here is CASSSRLAGIHNEQFF. The CDR3 DNA follows: TGTGCCAGCAGTTCCCGTCTAGCGGGAATCCACAATGAGCAGTTCTTC.

This clonotype showed up just a few times. The V gene is TRBV5-1, the J gene TRBJ2-1; 8 positions agree with TRBD2. The J segment lost 4 bases and the V segment lost 4 bases, leaving 13 bases of the junction unmatched. Germline lookup yields CDR1 SGHRS and CDR2 YFSETQ. This CDR3 has 17 residues. DNA for the CDR3: TGCGCCAGCAGCCCGTCCACGTCGCGGGGGGCATACAATGAGCAGTTCTTC. It is translated as CASSPSTSRGAYNEQFF.

This clonotype was seen ten or more times. This chain links TRBV5-1 with TRBJ2-1; 8 bases match TRBD1. The CDR3 loop spans 15 amino acids. The germline V gene has CDR1 SGHRS and CDR2 YFSETQ. V shed 4 bases and J 3 bases; nucleotides not matched to a gene: 6. The CDR3 is CASSPGTGLYNEQFF. The CDR3 nucleotides are TGCGCCAGCAGCCCCGGGACAGGCCTCTACAATGAGCAGTTCTTC.

This clonotype has just a few counts. The chain uses TRBV7-9 and TRBJ1-1, with a possible D match to TRBD1 (5 bases). V was cut by 5 bases and J by 6 bases, with 7 bases left in between. The length of the CDR3 is 11 residues. Germline V lookup: CDR1 SEHNR, CDR2 FQNEAQ (reference sequence). CDR3 loop: CASSPGPEAFF. CDR3 DNA sequence: TGTGCCAGCAGCCCGGGGCCTGAAGCTTTCTTT.

This clonotype was seen a handful of times. The chain couples TRBV28 to TRBJ2-7; 9 bases agree with TRBD1. The V gene end was trimmed by 4 bases and the J gene end by 5 bases; junction bases not matched to a gene: 9. Germline CDR1 and CDR2: MDHEN and SYDVKM. The length of the CDR3 is 15 residues. CDR3 sequence: CASSSSGTGTHEQYF. As DNA, the CDR3 is TGTGCCAGCAGTTCCTCCGGGACAGGGACACACGAGCAGTACTTC.

The chain is built from TRBV24-1 and TRBJ2-3; the D is unclear. The CDR3 covers 14 residues. The germline V gene has CDR1 KGHDR and CDR2 SFDVKD. Deletions cut 0 bases from V and 5 bases from J, with 8 bases between. This CDR3 reads CATSDLGPLDTQYF. The CDR3 DNA sequence: TGTGCCACCAGTGATTTGGGGCCCTTAGATACGCAGTATTTT.

This clonotype was seen more than once but under ten times. The V and J genes are TRBV4-1 and TRBJ2-5; TRBD1 aligns across 7 bases. Germline V CDR1 and CDR2: MGHRA, YSYEKL. This CDR3 contains 15 residues. The V and J ends lost 3 bases and 4 bases, in that order; junction bases with no gene match: 8. CDR3 loop: CASSQVQGPGETQYF. CDR3 nucleotides: TGCGCCAGCAGCCAGGTACAGGGGCCGGGAGAGACCCAGTACTTC.

This clonotype was seen at least ten times. This chain connects TRBV12-3 or TRBV12-4 to TRBJ2-1; 9 bases line up with TRBD2. The V segment lost 1 base and the J segment 6 bases; nucleotides outside the gene matches: 10. This CDR3 has 17 residues. CDR3 bases: TGTGCCAGCAGTTTAGTCCCCTGGGCGGGAGGGAGCAATGAGCAGTTCTTC. Amino acid sequence: CASSLVPWAGGSNEQFF.

This clonotype was seen only a few times. The V and J genes are TRBV12-3 or TRBV12-4 and TRBJ2-2; 10 bases are a match to TRBD2. The J segment lost 6 bases and the V segment lost 5 bases, leaving 21 bases of the junction unmatched. CDR3 length: 20 amino acids. The CDR3 DNA reads TGTGCCAGCAGTCCACGGACTAGCGGATCCCCTTTGTTAGATCCCGGGGAGCTGTTTTTT. The encoded protein is CASSPRTSGSPLLDPGELFF.

In its sample, this clonotype was seen many times. This rearrangement joins TRBV5-1 to TRBJ1-1; D unresolved. This CDR3 comprises 17 residues. The germline V gene encodes CDR1 SGHRS and CDR2 YFSETQ. V lost 0 bases and J lost 1, with 16 bases in between. The CDR3 DNA reads TGCGCCAGCAGCTTGGGCCTAGAGCAGGTAAAGAACACTGAAGCTTTCTTT. Translated, it gives CASSLGLEQVKNTEAFF.

The chain uses TRBV6-1 and TRBJ1-6; 7 bases match TRBD1. V trimming: 6 bases; J trimming: 6 bases; junction bases outside the gene matches: 5. The germline gives CDR1 MNHNS, CDR2 SASEGT. CDR3 length equals 14 residues. CDR3 in amino acids: CASRAGQTNSPLHF. The CDR3 bases are TGTGCCAGCAGGGCGGGACAGACTAATTCACCCCTCCACTTT.

The chain joins TRBV12-3 or TRBV12-4 to TRBJ1-1, with TRBD1 identical over 8 bases. Losses at the gene ends were 5 bases for V and 0 bases for J; bases not matched to a gene: 5. The CDR3 is 15 amino acids. CDR3 nucleotide sequence: TGTGCCAGCAGTGTTCGGACAGGGATGAACACTGAAGCTTTCTTT. It yields the protein CASSVRTGMNTEAFF.

This clonotype showed up just a few times. The V gene is TRBV20-1, the J gene TRBJ1-1; D remains unclear. Trimming took off 4 bases at V and 5 bases at J, with 17 bases between the two ends. CDR3 length: 14 residues. Looked up from germline, CDR1 is DFQATT and CDR2 is SNEGSKA (reference sequence). The CDR3 DNA reads as TGCAGTGCTACGACGCCCCCGAGGGTTACTGAAGCTTTCTTT. This codes for CSATTPPRVTEAFF.

The rearrangement uses TRBV28 and TRBJ2-4, with a tentative D call TRBD2 (6 bases). The CDR3 is 10 amino acids. Germline assignment: CDR1 MDHEN and CDR2 SYDVKM. The CDR3 region has the DNA TGTGCATCCGGGAGAGACATTCAGTACTTC. Residues: CASGRDIQYF. The full variable domain, in which reference TRBV28 and TRBJ2-4 provide the parts outside the CDR3, is DVKVTQSSRYLVKRTGEKVFLECVQDMDHENMFWYRQDPGLGLRLIYFSYDVKMKEKGDIPEGYSVSREKKERFSLILESASTNQTSMYLCASGRDIQYFGAGTRLSVL.

Relative to its sample, this clonotype is medium-sized (0.01 to 0.1%). The chain is built from TRBV3-1 and TRBJ2-1; TRBD2 aligns across 7 bases. The CDR3 contains 15 residues. CDR1 LGHDT and CDR2 YNNKEL come from the germline V gene (reference sequence). V shed 1 base, J shed 7 bases, and the junction held 7 bases outside the gene matches. The DNA of the CDR3 is TGTGCCAGCAGCCAAGGGCTAGGGGAGGGGAATGAGCAGTTCTTC. It encodes CASSQGLGEGNEQFF.

This clonotype was seen ten or more times. V and J are TRBV4-1 and TRBJ2-1, with 8 bases identical to TRBD1. This CDR3 contains 16 residues. Germline V lookup: CDR1 MGHRA, CDR2 YSYEKL. Trimming removed 3 bases from V and 1 base from J; junction bases left unmatched: 5. The CDR3, as DNA: TGCGCCAGCAGCCAGGACAGGGTGGGGTCCTACAATGAGCAGTTCTTC. Amino acid sequence: CASSQDRVGSYNEQFF.

Ten or more counts support this clonotype. The chain is built from TRBV2 and TRBJ2-7; D perhaps matches TRBD1 (5 bases). In germline, CDR1 is SNHLY, CDR2 FYNNEI. V dropped 5 bases and J dropped 0 bases, with 14 bases sitting between them. The CDR3 extends over 15 amino acids. CDR3 region: CASSPHVGDSYEQYF. The CDR3 nucleotides are TGTGCCAGCAGTCCTCACGTAGGGGACTCCTACGAGCAGTACTTC.

J is TRBJ2-2 and V is TRBV9, with a tentative D call TRBD1 (6 bases). V was trimmed by 5 bases and J by 6 bases, leaving 14 bases between them. Germline loops: CDR1 SGDLS, CDR2 YYNGEE. The CDR3 extends over 14 amino acids. The CDR3 DNA follows: TGTGCCAGCAGTAATGTACAGGGAGCCGGGGAGCTGTTTTTT. Protein sequence: CASSNVQGAGELFF.

This clonotype was detected a few times. The chain links TRBV5-4 to TRBJ2-5; a possible D gene is TRBD2 (6 bases). Germline loops: CDR1 SGHNT, CDR2 YYREEE (reference sequence). V was pared by 1 base and J by 5 bases, with 15 bases between. The CDR3 is made up of 15 amino acids. For the CDR3, the DNA is TGTGCCAGCAGCTTGTTCGGTGGCGGAGGGGAGACCCAGTACTTC. This sequence encodes CASSLFGGGGETQYF.

This clonotype was observed a handful of times. V gene TRBV7-9 combines with J gene TRBJ2-7; 8 bases fit TRBD1. The germline V gene has CDR1 SEHNR and CDR2 FQNEAQ (reference sequence). V was pared by 1 base and J by 5 bases, with 7 bases of the junction left unmatched. This CDR3 contains 15 residues. The chain's CDR3 is CASSLGLNRGNEQYV. The DNA of the CDR3 is TGTGCCAGCAGCTTAGGTCTTAACAGGGGGAACGAGCAGTACGTC.

The table lists this clonotype with many counts. The chain combines TRBV5-5 with TRBJ1-4; 7 nucleotides line up with TRBD1. The germline V gene has CDR1 SGHKS and CDR2 YYEKEE (reference sequence). The V segment lost 4 bases and the J segment 4 bases; nucleotides outside the gene matches: 10. The CDR3 extends over 16 amino acids. CDR3 sequence: CASSIDRAVNNEKLFF. The DNA of the CDR3 is TGTGCCAGCAGCATAGACAGGGCGGTCAATAATGAAAAACTGTTTTTT.

This clonotype was found many times. This chain joins TRBV11-2 and TRBJ2-3; D is possibly TRBD2 (5 bases). V lost 0 bases and J lost 1, with 8 bases in between. The CDR3 spans 15 residues. Looked up from germline, CDR1 is SGHAT and CDR2 is FQNNGV. The CDR3, as DNA: TGTGCCAGCAGCTTAGACGGGATGGGCACAGATACGCAGTATTTT. Residues: CASSLDGMGTDTQYF.

A few counts support this clonotype. The V call is TRBV7-3, the J call TRBJ2-3; the D is unclear. Germline V CDR1 and CDR2: SGHTA, FQGTGA. V lost 6 bases to trimming and J lost 5 bases, with 12 bases between them. The CDR3 loop spans 13 amino acids. CDR3 sequence: CASSDSPGDTQYF. Written as DNA, the CDR3 is TGTGCCAGCAGTGACTCGCCTGGAGATACGCAGTATTTT.

The chain recombines TRBV25-1 with TRBJ2-2; D remains ambiguous. V lost 11 bases and J lost 3, with 16 bases in between. CDR3 length equals 14 residues. Germline loops: CDR1 MGHDK, CDR2 SYGVNS. The CDR3 sequence: CAGPGRRDTGELFF. The CDR3 coding sequence is TGTGCCGGCCCAGGAAGGCGTGACACCGGGGAGCTGTTTTTT.

The chain is built from TRBV24-1 and TRBJ2-1, with TRBD2 identical over 11 bases. Germline V gives CDR1 KGHDR, CDR2 SFDVKD. This CDR3 has 13 amino acids. V trimming: 10 bases; J trimming: 2 bases; junction bases outside the gene matches: 0. The CDR3 DNA is TGTGCCACTAGCGGGGGGGCCTACAATGAGCAGTTCTTC. This gives the protein CATSGGAYNEQFF.

This clonotype appeared a few times. The CDR3 loop reads CSAPDRGFSEAFF. CDR3 nucleotide sequence: TGCAGTGCCCCGGACAGGGGTTTTTCTGAAGCTTTCTTT. The chain has TRBV20-1 and TRBJ1-1; TRBD1 matches at 9 bases. Germline V gene lookup returns CDR1 DFQATT and CDR2 SNEGSKA (reference sequence). V shed 6 bases and J 6 bases; nucleotides not matched to a gene: 8. The CDR3 spans 13 residues.

The rearrangement joins TRBV7-8 to TRBJ2-2, with 9 positions matching TRBD2. Germline V gene data show CDR1 as SGHVS and CDR2 as FQNEAQ. V lost 4 bases and J lost 4; bases outside the gene matches: 16. The CDR3 has 19 amino acids. The CDR3 reads CASSSGLADVFSITGELFF. CDR3 nucleotides: TGTGCCAGCAGCTCGGGACTAGCTGATGTCTTTAGTATCACCGGGGAGCTGTTTTTT.